The clone carrying this T cell receptor beta chain has more than one count but fewer than ten. Its target is not known. From blood, about 240-550 ng of genomic DNA served as TRB template. The CDR3 runs 14 residues. V lost 4 bases to trimming and J lost 7 bases, with 16 bases between them. Germline V gives CDR1 SQVTM, CDR2 ANQGSEA. TRB rearrangements were amplified by multiplex PCR with BIOMED2 TRB-A/B primers. One entry per CDR3 protein results from TCRdb running MiXCR on the multiplex PCR reads. The sample records roughly 5,100 distinct CDR3 sequences, roughly a fifth being singletons. The data belong to a study of T and B cells in COVID-19 patients. On the study more broadly: Peripheral blood came from COVID-19 patients with active infection or after recovery. At median age about 37 years, recovered patients were younger than active-infection patients at approximately 68. Of under 25 active-infection patients, approximately twelve were critically ill with mechanical ventilation or extracorporeal membrane oxygenation.

Whole-study findings and limits: Highly clonal in active COVID-19, TRB repertoires exceeded healthy-donor diversity and richness at recovery.

This receptor was identified in a human donor with active COVID-19. Sequencing was done on a sample of blood. This chain joins TRBV29-1 and TRBJ2-2, with D possibly being TRBD1 (6 bases). The DNA for the CDR3 is TGCAGCGTTGGAGCAGGGGTGACCTTCGGGGAGCTGTTTTTT. This sequence encodes CSVGAGVTFGELFF.